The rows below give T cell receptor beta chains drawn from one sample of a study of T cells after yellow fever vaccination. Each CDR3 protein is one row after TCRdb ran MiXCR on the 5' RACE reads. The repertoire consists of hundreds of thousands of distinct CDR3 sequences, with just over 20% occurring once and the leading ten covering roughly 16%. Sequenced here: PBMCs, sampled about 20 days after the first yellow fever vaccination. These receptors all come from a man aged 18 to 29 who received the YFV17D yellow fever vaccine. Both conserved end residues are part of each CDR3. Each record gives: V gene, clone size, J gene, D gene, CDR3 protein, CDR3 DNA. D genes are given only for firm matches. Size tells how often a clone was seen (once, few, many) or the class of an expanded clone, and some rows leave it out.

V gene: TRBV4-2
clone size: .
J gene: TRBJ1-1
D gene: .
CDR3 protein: CASSDSGKGTEAFF
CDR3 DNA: TGTGCCAGCAGCGACTCAGGGAAGGGCACTGAAGCTTTCTTT

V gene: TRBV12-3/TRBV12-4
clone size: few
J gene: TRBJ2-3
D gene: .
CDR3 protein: CASRRSHPQYF
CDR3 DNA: TGTGCCAGCAGACGCTCGCATCCGCAGTATTTT

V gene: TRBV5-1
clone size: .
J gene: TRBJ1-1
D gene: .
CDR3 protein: CASSLPSRNTEAFF
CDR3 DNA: TGCGCCAGCAGTTTGCCCAGCCGGAACACTGAAGCTTTCTTT

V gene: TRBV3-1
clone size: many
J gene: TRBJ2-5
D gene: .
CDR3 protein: CASSQGVGETQYF
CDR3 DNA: TGTGCCAGCAGCCAAGGGGTTGGAGAGACCCAGTACTTC

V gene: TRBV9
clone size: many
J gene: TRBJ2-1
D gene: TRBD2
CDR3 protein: CASSGGPFAGGSNEQFF
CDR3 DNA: TGTGCCAGCAGCGGGGGACCTTTCGCGGGGGGTTCGAATGAGCAGTTCTTC

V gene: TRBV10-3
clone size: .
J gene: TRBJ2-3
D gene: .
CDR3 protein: CAIKETGTDTQYF
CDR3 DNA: TGTGCCATCAAAGAGACAGGCACAGATACGCAGTATTTT

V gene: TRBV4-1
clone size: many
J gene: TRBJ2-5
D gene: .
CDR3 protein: CASSQEDRQETQYF
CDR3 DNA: TGCGCCAGCAGCCAAGAAGACAGGCAAGAGACCCAGTACTTC

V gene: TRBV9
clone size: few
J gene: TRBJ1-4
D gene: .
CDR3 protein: CASSVLGVTATNEKLFF
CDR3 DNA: TGTGCCAGCAGCGTTCTAGGGGTAACTGCAACTAATGAAAAACTGTTTTTT

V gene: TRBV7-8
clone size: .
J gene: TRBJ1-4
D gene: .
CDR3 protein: CASSRGRTINEKLFF
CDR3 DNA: TGTGCCAGCAGCCGCGGGAGGACCATTAATGAAAAACTGTTTTTT

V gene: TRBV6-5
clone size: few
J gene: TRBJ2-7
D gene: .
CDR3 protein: CASSYKGTPGGEQYF
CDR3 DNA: TGTGCCAGCAGTTACAAAGGGACACCCGGGGGCGAGCAGTACTTC